This T cell receptor beta chain was captured in a study of T cells after yellow fever vaccination. General observations from the study: A secondary response was less intense yet reached its peak sooner, at day 5 versus 15.

TCRdb re-called the 5' RACE reads through MiXCR, storing one row per CDR3 protein. Of fewer than 400,000 distinct CDR3 sequences listed, roughly a tenth are singletons. This clonotype has more than one count but fewer than ten. Its antigen is currently unknown. The V end was cut by 4 bases, the J end by 1 base, with 11 bases between. Germline V gene sequence: CDR1 SNHLY, CDR2 FYNNEI. There are 15 residues in the CDR3. The source of this sequence is a man aged 18 to 35 who received the YFV17D yellow fever vaccine. The chain carries TRBV2 and TRBJ2-4; no reliable D call. The starting material was CD4+ T cells sorted from PBMCs, obtained 45 days after the yellow fever booster vaccination. CDR3 amino acids: CASSVEALAKNIQYF. CDR3 DNA: TGTGCCAGCAGTGTAGAGGCGTTGGCCAAAAACATTCAGTACTTC.